This TCR beta chain was retrieved from a study of post-analysis software for immune sequencing data. Across the whole study: The courses of disease that were included comprised relapsing-remitting, secondary progressive and progressive-relapsing multiple sclerosis.

The CDR3 consists of 16 residues. V shed 1 base, J shed 8 bases, and the junction held 10 bases outside the gene matches. Germline CDR1 SEHNR, CDR2 FQNEAQ (reference sequence). Points on this clonotype: The target antigen is unknown.

TCR beta libraries were prepared from cDNA with unique molecular identifiers. With roughly 0.95 to 11 million T cells as the source, 540,000 or so cDNA molecules resulted. TCRdb passed the PCR reads through MiXCR, listing each CDR3 protein once. This sample has 740,000 or so distinct CDR3 sequences; about 57% occur once, and the top ten carry 4.6%. Findings and caveats of the study: Controls had significantly higher normalized Chao1 diversity than multiple sclerosis patients. Among roughly 5 TRBV segments more frequent in patients than controls were TRBV5-6, TRBV5-1 and TRBV20-1.

The clonotype was recovered from a girl aged 10 to 17 with multiple sclerosis. The sequencing sample was made of blood. The genes are TRBV7-9 and TRBJ2-1, with TRBD2 matching 8 bases. The DNA of the CDR3 is TGTGCCAGCAGCTTAGGGTCGGCGGGGGGTGGTCATGAGCAGTTCTTC. This encodes CASSLGSAGGGHEQFF.